Each of the 19 T cell receptor beta chains below was sequenced from the same sample in a study of neurological immune-mediated disorders. TCRdb reanalysed the 5' RACE reads using MiXCR and keeps one entry per CDR3 protein. Of under 60,000 distinct CDR3 sequences listed, 10% are singletons. Sequences were obtained from PBMCs. Receptors originate from a woman in her thirties or forties with HTLV-1-associated myelopathy (HAM/TSP).

This clonotype was found many times. V and J are TRBV15 and TRBJ1-2; D is unclear. The CDR3 extends over 12 amino acids. Trimming took 1 base from V and 8 from J, leaving 8 bases between them. Germline lookup yields CDR1 LNHNV and CDR2 YYDKDF (reference sequence). In nucleotides, the CDR3 is TGTGCCACCAGCAGAGCCCCTCAGGGCTACACCTTC. This sequence encodes CATSRAPQGYTF.

This clonotype appeared many times. The rearrangement uses TRBV4-1 and TRBJ1-4, with D maybe TRBD1 (5 bases). Germline V gene sequence: CDR1 MGHRA, CDR2 YSYEKL. The CDR3 covers 11 residues. V lost 5 bases and J 14 bases, leaving 12 bases between the germline ends. DNA of the CDR3: TGCGCCAGCAGCAGCACTGGGGGGCTGTTTTTT. Translation: CASSSTGGLFF.

This clonotype was recorded at least ten times. The chain combines TRBV20-1 with TRBJ2-1; 10 positions agree with TRBD2. V shed 3 bases, J shed 0 bases, and the junction held 8 bases outside the gene matches. The CDR3 is made up of 17 amino acids. The germline V gene has CDR1 DFQATT and CDR2 SNEGSKA (reference sequence). CDR3 protein: CSARASGGESSYNEQFF. CDR3 sequence (DNA): TGCAGTGCTAGGGCCAGCGGGGGGGAAAGCTCCTACAATGAGCAGTTCTTC.

This clonotype has at least ten counts. The J gene is TRBJ1-1, the V gene TRBV12-3 or TRBV12-4; the D is unclear. V lost 5 bases and J 3 bases, leaving 1 base between the germline ends. The CDR3 is 10 amino acids. CDR3 residues: CASSDTEAFF. CDR3 coding DNA: TGTGCCAGCAGTGACACTGAAGCTTTCTTT.

This clonotype came up many times. The rearrangement uses TRBV5-1 and TRBJ2-2; the D gene could be TRBD1 or TRBD2 (6 bases each). Per the germline V gene, CDR1 is SGHRS and CDR2 is YFSETQ. V lost 2 bases and J 1 base, leaving 12 bases between the germline ends. The CDR3 is made up of 16 amino acids. CDR3 sequence reads: CASSFTQGGNTGELFF. CDR3 DNA sequence: TGCGCCAGCAGCTTCACACAGGGAGGGAACACCGGGGAGCTGTTTTTT.

This clonotype has ten or more counts. The rearrangement joins TRBV5-1 to TRBJ2-1; D might be TRBD2 (6 bases). The germline CDR1 and CDR2 sequences are SGHRS and YFSETQ. The CDR3 length is 14 residues. The germline V and J ends were trimmed by 3 bases and 8 bases, with 15 bases remaining between them. This CDR3 reads CASSSGRGMDEQFF. CDR3 sequence (DNA): TGCGCCAGCAGCTCTGGTCGGGGGATGGATGAGCAGTTCTTC. Together with reference TRBV5-1 and TRBJ2-1, the CDR3 gives the full variable domain: KAGVTQTPRYLIKTRGQQVTLSCSPISGHRSVSWYQQTPGQGLQFLFEYFSETQRNKGNFPGRFSGRQFSNSRSEMNVSTLELGDSALYLCASSSGRGMDEQFFGPGTRLTVL.

This clonotype was counted between two and nine times. Given a much more abundant clone one base away, this may be a read error. The conserved phenylalanine or tryptophan normally closing the CDR3 is absent here, so this likely arose from a read error. The chain combines TRBV7-2 with TRBJ1-1, with D hard to call. The germline V gene has CDR1 SGHTA and CDR2 FQGNSA. This CDR3 has 13 residues. V lost 5 bases and J lost 0, with 7 bases in between. Here the CDR3 DNA reads TGTGCCAGCAGCGCCGACATGAACACTGAAGCTTTCGTT. Translated, it gives CASSADMNTEAFV.

This clonotype appeared many times. The V and J genes are TRBV9 and TRBJ2-1; D is unresolved. The CDR3 spans 15 residues. Germline V gene sequence: CDR1 SGDLS, CDR2 YYNGEE. V dropped 2 bases and J dropped 7 bases, with 16 bases sitting between them. Written as DNA, the CDR3 is TGTGCCAGCAGCGTGAGTGGCGGTTTTGGAAATGAGCAGTTCTTC. As protein: CASSVSGGFGNEQFF.

This clonotype was picked up many times. V is TRBV25-1 and J is TRBJ2-3; D call uncertain. V was shortened by 2 bases and J by 4 bases, with 7 bases between the two germline ends. Per germline, CDR1 MGHDK and CDR2 SYGVNS. This CDR3 comprises 13 residues. The CDR3 region has the DNA TGTGCCAGCAGTGAAAAAAGTCCAGATACGCAGTATTTT. It is translated as CASSEKSPDTQYF.

This clonotype has ten or more counts. The chain is built from TRBV29-1 and TRBJ1-1; 7 nucleotides match TRBD1. J gave up 0 bases and V 6 bases, and 1 base lay outside the gene matches. Germline V lookup: CDR1 SQVTM, CDR2 ANQGSEA. The length of the CDR3 is 12 residues. The CDR3 reads CSVGQMNTEAFF. The CDR3 region has the DNA TGCAGCGTGGGACAGATGAACACTGAAGCTTTCTTT.

This clonotype appeared many times. The genes are TRBV4-1 and TRBJ2-2; D might be TRBD1 (5 bases). Germline assignment: CDR1 MGHRA and CDR2 YSYEKL. Trimming removed 2 bases at V and 1 base at J, with 14 bases between. The CDR3 runs to 17 residues. The CDR3, as DNA: TGCGCCAGCAGCCAATTTCCAAAAGGACAGAACACCGGGGAGCTGTTTTTT. Amino acids: CASSQFPKGQNTGELFF.

Ten or more counts support this clonotype. The chain combines TRBV5-1 with TRBJ2-1, with 11 bases identical to TRBD1. Trimming removed 4 bases from V and 9 bases from J; junction bases left unmatched: 15. CDR1 is SGHRS, CDR2 YFSETQ, per germline. CDR3 length equals 17 residues. In DNA, the CDR3 is TGCGCCAGCAGCCTGGGCGGTTCTCCGGGGACAGGGGGTGAGCAGTTCTTC. Translating gives CASSLGGSPGTGGEQFF.

This clonotype appeared many times. The chain recombines TRBV7-6 with TRBJ1-1; weak D call: TRBD1 (5 bases). Deletions cut 1 base from V and 3 bases from J, with 12 bases between. Germline CDR1 and CDR2: SGHVS and FNYEAQ. The CDR3 covers 15 residues. CDR3 in amino acids: CASSLGPGTDTEAFF. CDR3 DNA sequence: TGTGCCAGCAGCTTAGGACCCGGGACGGACACTGAAGCTTTCTTT.

This clonotype was seen ten or more times. This rearrangement joins TRBV7-2 to TRBJ1-1, with D unresolved. Trimming shortened V by 3 bases and J by 4 bases, and 9 bases separated the two germline ends. The CDR3 is made up of 13 amino acids. Germline loops: CDR1 SGHTA, CDR2 FQGNSA. This chain's CDR3 is CASSFGRSTEAFF. The DNA for the CDR3 is TGTGCCAGCAGCTTCGGACGTAGCACTGAAGCTTTCTTT.

This clonotype came up many times. The V call is TRBV28, the J call TRBJ2-3; 9 nucleotides line up with TRBD2. CDR3 length: 14 amino acids. Losses at the gene ends were 6 bases for V and 7 bases for J; bases not matched to a gene: 8. Germline V gene sequence: CDR1 MDHEN, CDR2 SYDVKM. The CDR3 reads CASSAGGSINTQYF. In nucleotides, the CDR3 is TGTGCCAGCAGCGCGGGGGGGAGTATAAATACGCAGTATTTT.

This clonotype occurred many times. The chain carries TRBV6-5 and TRBJ1-1; D not resolved. Between the trimmed V and J ends, which lost 7 bases and 8 bases, there was a span of 11 bases. The CDR3 is 11 amino acids. Germline V gives CDR1 MNHEY, CDR2 SVGAGI. The CDR3 DNA reads as TGTGCCAGCAATCGGAATGGGGAAGCTTTCTTT. It is translated as CASNRNGEAFF.

Many counts were recorded for this clonotype. This chain joins TRBV14 and TRBJ2-3; D remains unclear. This CDR3 has 13 amino acids. The germline CDR1 and CDR2 sequences are SGHDN and FVKESK. Deletions cut 0 bases from V and 3 bases from J, with 4 bases between. CDR3 region: CASSQDGTDTQYF. The CDR3 nucleotides are TGTGCCAGCAGCCAAGACGGTACAGATACGCAGTATTTT.

There are many counts of this clonotype. V gene TRBV10-3 combines with J gene TRBJ1-2, with 7 bases fitting TRBD1. The CDR3 runs 15 residues. From germline, CDR1 is ENHRY and CDR2 SYGVKD. The V and J ends lost 9 bases and 2 bases, in that order; junction bases with no gene match: 12. This CDR3 reads CAITAGGRRNYGYTF. The CDR3 DNA follows: TGTGCCATTACCGCAGGGGGAAGGAGGAACTATGGCTACACCTTC.

Only one count was recorded for this clonotype. The chain combines TRBV19 with TRBJ2-1; D might be TRBD1 (6 bases). Germline values: CDR1 LNHDA, CDR2 SQIVND (reference sequence). CDR3 length: 15 amino acids. The V gene lost 3 bases and the J gene lost 6 bases, with 15 bases spanning the gap. The DNA for the CDR3 is TGTGCCAGTAGTATGGGACATGTATACTCCAATGAGCAGTTCTTC. It specifies CASSMGHVYSNEQFF. Complete variable domain (other parts from reference TRBV19 and TRBJ2-1): DGGITQSPKYLFRKEGQNVTLSCEQNLNHDAMYWYRQDPGQGLRLIYYSQIVNDFQKGDIAEGYSVSREKKESFPLTVTSAQKNPTAFYLCASSMGHVYSNEQFFGPGTRLTVL.